The 17 T cell receptor beta chains given below trace back to one sample, sequenced in a study of T cell changes during pregnancy in multiple sclerosis. Assay: immunoSEQ multiplex PCR; the TCRdb copy retains only in-frame clones and omits some. The table includes 40,000 to 45,000 clones, 85% to 90% detected once. Sequencing was performed on CD4+ T cells from peripheral blood mononuclear cells, taken in the first trimester of pregnancy. The receptors were gathered from a female donor with multiple sclerosis, enrolled in a pregnancy study.

This chain links TRBV6-5 with TRBJ2-1; 10 bases map to TRBD2. The CDR3 is made up of 15 amino acids. J gave up 10 bases and V 4 bases, and 10 bases lay outside the gene matches. CDR1 is MNHEY and CDR2 is SVGAGI in the germline V gene. The CDR3 nucleotides read TGTGCCAGCAGTTTATCAACTAGCGGGACTGGAGAGCAGTTCTTC. It specifies CASSLSTSGTGEQFF.

This chain joins TRBV11-1 and TRBJ2-4; D might be TRBD2 (6 bases). This CDR3 has 14 amino acids. Looked up from germline, CDR1 is SGHAT and CDR2 is FQDESV (reference sequence). The V and J ends lost 2 bases and 9 bases respectively, with 14 bases between them. The CDR3 loop is CASSLFPGTSIQYF. DNA for the CDR3: TGTGCCAGCAGCTTATTTCCAGGGACTTCCATTCAGTACTTC. Combining the CDR3 with reference TRBV11-1 and TRBJ2-4 gives the whole variable domain EAEVAQSPRYKITEKSQAVAFWCDPISGHATLYWYRQILGQGPELLVQFQDESVVDDSQLPKDRFSAERLKGVDSTLKIQPAELGDSAMYLCASSLFPGTSIQYFGAGTRLSVL.

The rearrangement joins TRBV28 to TRBJ2-7; possibly TRBD2 for D (8 bases). The ends were cut back, 0 bases at V and 3 bases at J, with 12 bases in the middle. Germline assignment: CDR1 MDHEN and CDR2 SYDVKM. CDR3 size: 15 residues. CDR3 sequence: CASSLWTGTSYEQYF. DNA for the CDR3: TGTGCCAGCAGTTTATGGACAGGGACTAGCTACGAGCAGTACTTC.

The chain has TRBV5-4 and TRBJ1-1, with D perhaps TRBD1 (6 bases). In germline, CDR1 is SGHNT, CDR2 YYREEE (reference sequence). The CDR3 covers 17 residues. The ends were cut back, 4 bases at V and 0 bases at J, with 19 bases in the middle. This CDR3 reads CASSAPGRGAMNTEAFF. The CDR3 DNA follows: TGTGCCAGCAGCGCACCGGGACGGGGGGCCATGAACACTGAAGCTTTCTTT. The full variable domain, rest sourced from reference TRBV5-4 and TRBJ1-1, is ETGVTQSPTHLIKTRGQQVTLRCSSQSGHNTVSWYQQALGQGPQFIFQYYREEENGRGNFPPRFSGLQFPNYSSELNVNALELDDSALYLCASSAPGRGAMNTEAFFGQGTRLTVV.

A single count supports this clone. This sequence joins TRBV7-2 and TRBJ2-5, with 13 bases matching TRBD2. The CDR3 contains 15 residues. Per the germline V gene, CDR1 is SGHTA and CDR2 is FQGNSA. V lost 5 bases and J lost 5; bases outside the gene matches: 5. CDR3 DNA: TGTGCCAGCAGCCGGACTAGCGGGAGTGGGGAGACCCAGTACTTC. Protein product: CASSRTSGSGETQYF.

Only one count was recorded for this clone. The chain has TRBV19 and TRBJ2-6; TRBD1 matches 7 bases. The V gene end was trimmed by 3 bases and the J gene end by 2 bases; junction bases not matched to a gene: 1. From germline, CDR1 is LNHDA and CDR2 SQIVND (reference sequence). The CDR3 spans 15 residues. For the CDR3, the DNA is TGTGCCAGTAGTATGACAGGGACTGGGGCCAACGTCCTGACTTTC. Amino acid sequence: CASSMTGTGANVLTF.

The genes are TRBV13 and TRBJ1-2, with D tentatively TRBD1 (6 bases). This CDR3 spans 16 amino acids. CDR1 and CDR2 (germline): PRHDT, FYEKMQ (reference sequence). The V end lost 4 bases, the J end lost 4 bases, and 19 bases lay between the germline ends. CDR3 coding DNA: TGTGCCAGCAGCTCTACCCGAGACAGGTCGGCCTATGGCTACACCTTC. Amino acids: CASSSTRDRSAYGYTF.

This clone was seen a single time. The chain employs TRBV6-1 and TRBJ2-1; 14 bases line up with TRBD2. The germline gives CDR1 MNHNS, CDR2 SASEGT. The ends lost 1 base at V and 11 bases at J; junction bases unmatched: 4. The CDR3 spans 15 residues. CDR3 sequence (DNA): TGTGCCAGCAGTGAAGAGGGACTAGCGGGAGAGAAGCAGTTCTTC. This encodes CASSEEGLAGEKQFF.

V gene TRBV29-1 combines with J gene TRBJ2-2; 14 nucleotides match TRBD2. Germline trimming cut 6 bases from V and 4 bases from J; bases unmatched to any gene: 1. Germline V gene data show CDR1 as SQVTM and CDR2 as ANQGSEA. This CDR3 spans 14 amino acids. The CDR3 spells CSVGTSGGTGELFF. The CDR3 region has the DNA TGCAGCGTCGGGACTAGCGGGGGCACCGGGGAGCTGTTTTTT.

The chain links TRBV5-1 to TRBJ2-2; tentatively, D is TRBD1 (6 bases). The germline V and J ends were trimmed by 1 base and 6 bases, with 16 bases remaining between them. Germline V CDR1 and CDR2: SGHRS, YFSETQ. This CDR3 has 16 residues. The CDR3 DNA reads as TGCGCCAGCAGCTTGACAGGGACGCCAAGCGCCGGGGAGCTGTTTTTT. Translation: CASSLTGTPSAGELFF.

This chain uses TRBV28 with TRBJ2-5, with 8 bases fitting TRBD1. Germline V gene data show CDR1 as MDHEN and CDR2 as SYDVKM. Germline trimming cut 3 bases from V and 5 bases from J; bases unmatched to any gene: 5. This CDR3 spans 14 amino acids. The CDR3 DNA follows: TGTGCCAGCAGTTTCGGACAGGGTCCGGAGACCCAGTACTTC. It encodes CASSFGQGPETQYF.

J is TRBJ2-1 and V is TRBV29-1; D is uncertain. V was shortened by 3 bases and J by 4 bases, with 10 bases between the two germline ends. Germline V CDR1 and CDR2: SQVTM, ANQGSEA. The CDR3 covers 13 residues. CDR3 coding DNA: TGCAGCGTTGAGGTGACTGCTTACAATGAGCAGTTCTTC. It encodes CSVEVTAYNEQFF.

This clone was observed once. The rearrangement joins TRBV5-1 to TRBJ1-1; TRBD1 is a possible D gene (5 bases). V lost 4 bases and J 10 bases, leaving 20 bases between the germline ends. Germline V gene sequence: CDR1 SGHRS, CDR2 YFSETQ. CDR3 size: 14 residues. CDR3 DNA: TGCGCCAGCAGCCCTCAGGGCCCCAAATTGGCAGCTTTCTTT. This codes for CASSPQGPKLAAFF.

This clone came up a few times. Other nucleotide sequences in the sample specify the same CDR3. J is TRBJ2-3 and V is TRBV11-2; 9 bases line up with TRBD1. Germline lookup yields CDR1 SGHAT and CDR2 FQNNGV. This CDR3 contains 15 residues. V trimming: 1 base; J trimming: 2 bases; junction bases outside the gene matches: 1. The CDR3 loop reads CASSLGTGVTDTQYF. The CDR3 coding sequence is TGTGCCAGCAGCTTAGGGACAGGGGTCACAGATACGCAGTATTTT.

This clone appeared once. The chain employs TRBV9 and TRBJ1-1; D unclear. V lost 3 bases to trimming and J lost 12 bases, with 18 bases between them. CDR1 and CDR2 from the germline V gene are SGDLS and YYNGEE. This CDR3 contains 13 residues. In DNA form, the CDR3 reads TGTGCCAGCAGCGCCCCAGGAACCCACAAGACTTTCTTT. It encodes CASSAPGTHKTFF.

This rearrangement joins TRBV11-2 to TRBJ2-5; a weak D match, TRBD2 (5 bases). V lost 5 bases and J lost 5, with 15 bases in between. Germline V lookup: CDR1 SGHAT, CDR2 FQNNGV. This CDR3 has 14 residues. Here the CDR3 DNA reads TGTGCCAGCAGCCGATCACGGGGTTGGGAGACCCAGTACTTC. Translation gives CASSRSRGWETQYF.

This clone was seen only a few times. The V call is TRBV4-1, the J call TRBJ2-1, with 7 nucleotides matching TRBD1. V was clipped by 0 bases and J by 2 bases; unmatched bases: 4. CDR1 and CDR2 from the germline V gene are MGHRA and YSYEKL. This CDR3 region has 16 residues. The CDR3 spells CASSQDDRVTYNEQFF. CDR3 nucleotides: TGCGCCAGCAGCCAAGATGACAGGGTTACCTACAATGAGCAGTTCTTC.